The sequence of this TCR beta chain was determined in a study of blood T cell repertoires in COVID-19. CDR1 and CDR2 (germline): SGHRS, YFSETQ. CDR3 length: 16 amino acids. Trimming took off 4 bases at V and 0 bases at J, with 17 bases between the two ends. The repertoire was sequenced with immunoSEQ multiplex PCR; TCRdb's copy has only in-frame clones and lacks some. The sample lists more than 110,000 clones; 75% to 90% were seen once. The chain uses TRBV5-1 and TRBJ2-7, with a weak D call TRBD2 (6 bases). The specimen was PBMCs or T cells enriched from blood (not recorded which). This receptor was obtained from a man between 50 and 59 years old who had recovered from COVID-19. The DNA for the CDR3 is TGCGCCAGCAGCGTCGGGAACGTCGGGGGCTCCTACGAGCAGTACTTC. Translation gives CASSVGNVGGSYEQYF. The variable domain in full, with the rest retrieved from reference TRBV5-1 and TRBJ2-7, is KAGVTQTPRYLIKTRGQQVTLSCSPISGHRSVSWYQQTPGQGLQFLFEYFSETQRNKGNFPGRFSGRQFSNSRSEMNVSTLELGDSALYLCASSVGNVGGSYEQYFGPGTRLTVT.